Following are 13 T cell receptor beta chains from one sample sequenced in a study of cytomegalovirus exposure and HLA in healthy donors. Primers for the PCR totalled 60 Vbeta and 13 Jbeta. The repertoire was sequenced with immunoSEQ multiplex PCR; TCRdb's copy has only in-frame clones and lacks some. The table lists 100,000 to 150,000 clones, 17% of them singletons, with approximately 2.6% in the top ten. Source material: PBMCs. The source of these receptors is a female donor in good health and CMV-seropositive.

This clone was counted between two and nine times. The CDR3 loop is CASQTRGAEAFF. For the CDR3, the DNA is TGTGCCAGTCAGACCAGGGGCGCTGAAGCTTTCTTT. This chain connects TRBV28 to TRBJ1-1; TRBD1 might be the D (6 bases). This CDR3 spans 12 amino acids. The ends were cut back, 9 bases at V and 6 bases at J, with 14 bases in the middle. CDR1 is MDHEN and CDR2 is SYDVKM in the germline V gene.

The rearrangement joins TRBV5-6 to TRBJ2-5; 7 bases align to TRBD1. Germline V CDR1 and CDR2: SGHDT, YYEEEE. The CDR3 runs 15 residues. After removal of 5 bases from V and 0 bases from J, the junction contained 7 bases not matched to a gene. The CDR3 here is CASSRGQLYQETQYF. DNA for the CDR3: TGTGCCAGCAGTCGGGGACAGCTATACCAAGAGACCCAGTACTTC.

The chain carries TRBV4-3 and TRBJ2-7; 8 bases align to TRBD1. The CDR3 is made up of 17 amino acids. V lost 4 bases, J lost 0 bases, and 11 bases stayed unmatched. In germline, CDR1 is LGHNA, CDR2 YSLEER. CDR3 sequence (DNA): TGCGCCAGCAGCCTCGGGACAGGCACAACCTCCTCCTACGAGCAGTACTTC. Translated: CASSLGTGTTSSYEQYF.

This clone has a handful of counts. CDR3 coding DNA: TGCAGCGTGAGTACCGGGACAGGAGTCAAGACCTACGAGCAGTACTTC. Translation gives CSVSTGTGVKTYEQYF. The rearrangement links TRBV29-1 to TRBJ2-7; 8 bases are shared with TRBD1. Germline V gene data show CDR1 as SQVTM and CDR2 as ANQGSEA. The J segment lost 2 bases and the V segment lost 6 bases, leaving 15 bases of the junction unmatched. This CDR3 contains 16 residues.

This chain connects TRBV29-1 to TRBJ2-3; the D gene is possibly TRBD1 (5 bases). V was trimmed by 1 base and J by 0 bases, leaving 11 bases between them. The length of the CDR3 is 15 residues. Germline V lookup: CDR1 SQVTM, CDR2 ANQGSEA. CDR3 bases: TGCAGCGTTGAAGGGGGCCGGTTTAGCACAGATACGCAGTATTTT. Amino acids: CSVEGGRFSTDTQYF.

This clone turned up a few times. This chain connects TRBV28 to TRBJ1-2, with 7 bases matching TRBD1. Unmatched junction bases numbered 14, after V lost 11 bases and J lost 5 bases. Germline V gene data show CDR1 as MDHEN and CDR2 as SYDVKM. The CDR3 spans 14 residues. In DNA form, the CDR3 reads TGTGCCGCCTCGGTAGGGACAGTCGAATATGGCTACACCTTC. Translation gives CAASVGTVEYGYTF.

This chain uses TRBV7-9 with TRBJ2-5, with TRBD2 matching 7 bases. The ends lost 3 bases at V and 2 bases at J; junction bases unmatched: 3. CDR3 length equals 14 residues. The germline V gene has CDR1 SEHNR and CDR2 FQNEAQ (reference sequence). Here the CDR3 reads CASSFMGGQETQYF. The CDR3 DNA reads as TGTGCCAGCAGCTTTATGGGGGGGCAAGAGACCCAGTACTTC. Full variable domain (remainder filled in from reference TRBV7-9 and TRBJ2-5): DTGVSQNPRHKITKRGQNVTFRCDPISEHNRLYWYRQTLGQGPEFLTYFQNEAQLEKSRLLSDRFSAERPKGSFSTLEIQRTEQGDSAMYLCASSFMGGQETQYFGPGTRLLVL.

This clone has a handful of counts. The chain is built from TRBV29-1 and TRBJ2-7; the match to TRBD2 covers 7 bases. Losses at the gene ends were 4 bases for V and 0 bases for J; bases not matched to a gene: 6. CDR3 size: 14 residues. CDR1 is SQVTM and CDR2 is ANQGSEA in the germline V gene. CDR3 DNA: TGCAGCGTTGGAGGCGGGAGCCTCTCCTACGAGCAGTACTTC. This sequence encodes CSVGGGSLSYEQYF.

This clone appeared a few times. The CDR3 is CASSQGQPQRGYTF. The CDR3 bases are TGTGCCAGCAGCCAAGGACAGCCGCAGAGAGGCTACACCTTC. The chain employs TRBV14 and TRBJ1-2, with D possibly TRBD1 on 5 matching bases. CDR3 length: 14 amino acids. V was pared by 1 base and J by 8 bases, with 14 bases between. Germline CDR1 reads SGHDN; CDR2 reads FVKESK.

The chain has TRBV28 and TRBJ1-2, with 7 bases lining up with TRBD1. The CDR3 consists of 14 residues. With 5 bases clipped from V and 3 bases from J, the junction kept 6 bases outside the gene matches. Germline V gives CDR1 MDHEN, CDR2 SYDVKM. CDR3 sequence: CASSTGQAHYGYTF. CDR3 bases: TGTGCCAGCAGTACAGGACAGGCCCACTATGGCTACACCTTC.

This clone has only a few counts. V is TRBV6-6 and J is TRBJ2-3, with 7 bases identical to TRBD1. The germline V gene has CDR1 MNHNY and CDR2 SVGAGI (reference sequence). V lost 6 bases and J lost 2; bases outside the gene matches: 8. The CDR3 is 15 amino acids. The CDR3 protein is CASRRTGQNTDTQYF. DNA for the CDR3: TGTGCCAGCAGGCGAACGGGACAGAACACAGATACGCAGTATTTT.

CDR3 sequence (DNA): TGCAGTGCTGGCCCCGCTGAAGCTTTCTTT. Amino acids: CSAGPAEAFF. The chain joins TRBV20-1 to TRBJ1-1; unclear D gene. Germline lookup yields CDR1 DFQATT and CDR2 SNEGSKA (reference sequence). Trimming cost V 5 bases and J 6 bases, with 7 bases left between them. The CDR3 runs to 10 residues.

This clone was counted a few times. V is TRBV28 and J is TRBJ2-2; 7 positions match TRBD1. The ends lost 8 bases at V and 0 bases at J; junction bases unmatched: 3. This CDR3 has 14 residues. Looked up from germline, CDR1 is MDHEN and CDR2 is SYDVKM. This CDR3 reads CASVQGANTGELFF. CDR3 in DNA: TGTGCCAGCGTCCAGGGGGCGAACACCGGGGAGCTGTTTTTT.